This TCR beta chain was identified in a study of T cell repertoires in cytomegalovirus infection. The ends were cut back, 4 bases at V and 0 bases at J, with 10 bases in the middle. Germline CDR1 is DFQATT and CDR2 is SNEGSKA (reference sequence). The CDR3 extends over 14 amino acids. This clonotype was seen more than once but under ten times. TCRdb called the reads again in MiXCR, with one record for every CDR3 protein. The table has fewer than 550,000 distinct CDR3 sequences, 10% to 12% seen once. The chain links TRBV20-1 to TRBJ1-5; D remains unclear. The source material was PBMCs. The origin of this receptor is a human donor in good health (CMV status not recorded). Some clones in this sample may be carry-over from other donors' samples. This CDR3 reads CSATGLLSNQPQHF. CDR3 sequence (DNA): TGCAGTGCTACTGGGCTCCTTAGCAATCAGCCCCAGCATTTT.